The present T cell receptor beta chain was sequenced within a study of shared clonotypes between healthy human individuals. Trimming at V came to 4 bases and at J to 6 bases, leaving 3 bases not matched to a gene. CDR1 SQVTM and CDR2 ANQGSEA come from the germline V gene. The CDR3 extends over 12 amino acids. Positive CCR7 selection of CD45RO-negative cells yielded the naive CD8 cells, and terminally differentiated effector memory CD45RA+ cells were excluded. Some clones are missing from TCRdb's copy, which holds only in-frame ones; the method was immunoSEQ multiplex PCR. The sample gives roughly 2.1 million clones, about 93% of which show up once; about 1.5% is in the top ten.

The receptor comes from a man between 18 and 29 years old in good health. Some clones in this sample may be carry-over from other donors' samples. The rearrangement uses TRBV29-1 and TRBJ2-7; 10 nucleotides align to TRBD1. The source material was naive CD8+ T cells from PBMCs. The CDR3 nucleotides read TGCAGCGTTGGACAGGGGGCCGGCGAGCAGTACTTC. This encodes CSVGQGAGEQYF.